The subject of this entry is one T cell receptor (beta chain). This sample is part of a study of regulatory T cells. The primer mix had 52 TRBV and 13 TRBJ primers. This table comes from immunoSEQ multiplex PCR, and its TCRdb copy is limited to in-frame clones, with some not included. The sample includes tens of thousands of clones, 93% seen only once; the top ten take around 3.4%. This TCR was sampled from a child aged 2 to 10 with CD3G deficiency. Sample: CD8+ T cells sorted from blood.

CDR3 nucleotides: TGTGCCAGCAGCGTCGGGACTAGCGAGAGCCTTCCCTACGAGCAGTACTTC. Its translation: CASSVGTSESLPYEQYF. V usage is TRBV28 and J usage is TRBJ2-7, with 10 bases identical to TRBD2. The germline V gene has CDR1 MDHEN and CDR2 SYDVKM. Trimming removed 6 bases from V and 2 bases from J; junction bases left unmatched: 13. The length of the CDR3 is 17 residues.